A selection of T cell receptor beta chains follows, all from one sample in a study of cytomegalovirus exposure and HLA in healthy donors. Only in-frame clones appear in the TCRdb table, and some are missing; sequencing was by immunoSEQ multiplex PCR. Among fewer than 200,000 clones, 85% were seen once, and the ten largest hold 16%. Sequencing was performed on PBMCs. The receptors here all came from a man aged 18 to 35 in good health and CMV-seropositive. Both conserved end residues are part of each CDR3. A D gene is named only where the DNA matches it firmly. Not all rows give a size; the values are once, few, many and, for expanded clones, a class.

clone_size,d_call,j_call,v_call,cdr3_aa,cdr3_nt
NA,NA,TRBJ2-1,TRBV27,CASSLSLSSYNEQFF,TGTGCCAGCAGTTTATCCCTATCCTCCTACAATGAGCAGTTCTTC
NA,TRBD2,TRBJ2-1,TRBV11-2,CASSAGLAGNEQFF,TGTGCCAGCAGCGCGGGACTAGCGGGCAATGAGCAGTTCTTC
few,NA,TRBJ2-7,TRBV30,CAWSGTAYEQYF,TGTGCCTGGAGTGGGACTGCTTACGAGCAGTACTTC
few,NA,TRBJ2-1,TRBV6-1,CASSEQSGYNEQFF,TGTGCCAGCAGTGAACAGAGCGGCTACAATGAGCAGTTCTTC
NA,NA,TRBJ1-1,TRBV28,CASSRGQNTEAFF,TGTGCCAGCAGTCGAGGACAGAACACTGAAGCTTTCTTT
once,TRBD1,TRBJ2-1,TRBV28,CASSLFSWTGGKGNEQFF,TGTGCCAGCAGTTTATTCTCTTGGACAGGGGGCAAAGGCAATGAGCAGTTCTTC
NA,NA,TRBJ1-4,TRBV19,CASIDGGTNEKLFF,TGTGCCAGTATCGATGGGGGGACTAATGAAAAACTGTTTTTT
NA,TRBD2,TRBJ2-7,TRBV6-1,CASSDRLAGGASYEQYF,TGTGCCAGCAGTGACCGCCTAGCGGGGGGTGCCTCCTACGAGCAGTACTTC
NA,NA,TRBJ2-7,TRBV28,CASSFKGSGRSKYEQYF,TGTGCCAGCAGTTTTAAAGGGAGTGGGAGGTCCAAGTACGAGCAGTACTTC
once,TRBD1,TRBJ1-1,TRBV2,CASRPTGGRWDTEAFF,TGTGCCAGCAGACCTACAGGGGGCAGATGGGACACTGAAGCTTTCTTT
NA,NA,TRBJ2-5,TRBV5-1,CASSFEREIQETQYF,TGCGCCAGCAGCTTTGAACGGGAGATCCAAGAGACCCAGTACTTC
NA,TRBD1,TRBJ2-7,TRBV11-2,CASSLAGTGSYEQYF,TGTGCCAGCAGCTTGGCCGGGACAGGGAGCTACGAGCAGTACTTC
NA,NA,TRBJ2-5,TRBV6-5,CASSNRQTQETQYF,TGTGCCAGCAGTAACCGACAGACCCAAGAGACCCAGTACTTC
NA,TRBD2,TRBJ2-3,TRBV5-1,CASSRTSDGDTQYF,TGCGCCAGCAGCCGGACTAGCGACGGAGATACGCAGTATTTT
once,NA,TRBJ1-5,TRBV6-6,CASGNTNSNQPQHF,TGTGCCAGCGGCAACACGAATAGCAATCAGCCCCAGCATTTT
NA,TRBD2,TRBJ2-7,TRBV5-6,CASTSPGLAGEDEQYF,TGTGCCAGCACCTCACCGGGACTAGCGGGAGAGGACGAGCAGTACTTC
NA,NA,TRBJ1-1,TRBV2,CASTSSGAITEAFF,TGTGCCAGCACTAGTTCAGGGGCCATCACTGAAGCTTTCTTT
NA,TRBD1,TRBJ1-5,TRBV5-6,CASSLGTGKHQPQHF,TGTGCCAGCAGCTTGGGGACAGGGAAGCATCAGCCCCAGCATTTT
NA,TRBD1,TRBJ1-1,TRBV29-1,CSVAGGEGAFF,TGCAGCGTTGCAGGGGGCGAAGGGGCTTTCTTT
NA,NA,TRBJ2-6,TRBV2,CASSLQGSGANVLTF,TGTGCCAGCAGTTTACAGGGATCTGGGGCCAACGTCCTGACTTTC
few,NA,TRBJ2-7,TRBV21-1,CASSRTSHYEQYF,TGTGCCAGCAGCAGGACTAGCCACTACGAGCAGTACTTC
NA,NA,TRBJ2-7,TRBV13,CASSLVDSSYEQYF,TGTGCCAGCAGCTTAGTAGACAGCTCCTACGAGCAGTACTTC
NA,TRBD1,TRBJ2-5,TRBV5-6,CASSFRTGVQETQYF,TGTGCCAGCAGCTTCAGGACAGGGGTCCAAGAGACCCAGTACTTC
NA,TRBD1,TRBJ1-1,TRBV4-1,CASSPQDRAMNTEAFF,TGCGCCAGCAGCCCGCAGGACAGGGCTATGAACACTGAAGCTTTCTTT
NA,NA,TRBJ1-4,TRBV4-2,CASSQEGRTHGEKLFF,TGTGCCAGCAGCCAAGAGGGGCGGACCCATGGAGAAAAACTGTTTTTT
NA,TRBD2,TRBJ2-5,TRBV5-1,CASSPLAGTPSQETQYF,TGCGCCAGCAGCCCACTAGCGGGAACCCCATCCCAAGAGACCCAGTACTTC
NA,TRBD2,TRBJ2-1,TRBV30,CAWRVAGVYNEQFF,TGTGCCTGGAGGGTAGCGGGAGTCTACAATGAGCAGTTCTTC
NA,TRBD1,TRBJ1-1,TRBV5-4,CASSFRDSMNTEAFF,TGTGCCAGCAGCTTCAGGGACAGCATGAACACTGAAGCTTTCTTT
NA,NA,TRBJ2-3,TRBV2,CASSQTSTDTQYF,TGTGCCAGCAGCCAGACTAGTACAGATACGCAGTATTTT